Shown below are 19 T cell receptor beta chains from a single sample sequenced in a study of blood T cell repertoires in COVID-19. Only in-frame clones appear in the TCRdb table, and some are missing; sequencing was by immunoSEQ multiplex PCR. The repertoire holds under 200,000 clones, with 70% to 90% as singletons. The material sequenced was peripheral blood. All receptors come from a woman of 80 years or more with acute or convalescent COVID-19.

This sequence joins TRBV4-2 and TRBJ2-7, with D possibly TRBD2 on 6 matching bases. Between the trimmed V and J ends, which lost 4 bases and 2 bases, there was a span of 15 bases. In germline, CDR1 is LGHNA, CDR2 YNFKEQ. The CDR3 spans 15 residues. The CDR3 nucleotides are TGTGCCAGCAGCCTAACCGGGACTGGGACCTACGAGCAGTACTTC. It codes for CASSLTGTGTYEQYF.

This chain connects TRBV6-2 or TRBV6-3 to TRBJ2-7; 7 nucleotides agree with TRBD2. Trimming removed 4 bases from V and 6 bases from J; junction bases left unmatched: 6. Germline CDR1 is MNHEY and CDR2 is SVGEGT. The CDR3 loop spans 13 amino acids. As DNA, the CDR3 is TGTGCCAGCAGTTGGGCGGGAGAGGGCGAGCAGTACTTC. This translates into CASSWAGEGEQYF.

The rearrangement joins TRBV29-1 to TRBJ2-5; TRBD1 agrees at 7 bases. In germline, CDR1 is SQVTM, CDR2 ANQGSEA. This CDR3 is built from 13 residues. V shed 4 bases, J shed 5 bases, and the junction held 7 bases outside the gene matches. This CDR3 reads CSVGPGGVETQYF. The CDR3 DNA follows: TGCAGCGTTGGGCCAGGGGGTGTGGAGACCCAGTACTTC.

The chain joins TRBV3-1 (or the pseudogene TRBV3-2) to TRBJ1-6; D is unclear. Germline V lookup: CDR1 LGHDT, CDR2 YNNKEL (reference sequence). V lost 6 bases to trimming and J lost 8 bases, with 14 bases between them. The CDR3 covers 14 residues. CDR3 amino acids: CASSSSTGHSPLHF. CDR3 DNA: TGTGCCAGCAGTTCGTCCACTGGGCATTCACCCCTCCACTTT.

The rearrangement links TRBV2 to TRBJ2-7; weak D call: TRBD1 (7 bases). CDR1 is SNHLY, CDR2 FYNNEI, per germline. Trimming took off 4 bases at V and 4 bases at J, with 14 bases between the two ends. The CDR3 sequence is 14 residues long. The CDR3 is CASSGQGGVYEQYF. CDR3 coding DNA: TGTGCCAGCAGTGGGCAGGGGGGAGTATACGAGCAGTACTTC.

DNA of the CDR3: TGTGCCAGCAGGGCGGGGGGCCAAGAGACCCAGTACTTC. Translated: CASRAGGQETQYF. The chain is built from TRBV28 and TRBJ2-5, with 8 bases fitting TRBD2. Germline loops: CDR1 MDHEN, CDR2 SYDVKM. Unmatched junction bases numbered 1, after V lost 6 bases and J lost 1 base. This CDR3 is 13 amino acids long.

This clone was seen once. The CDR3 protein is CAWSTGVGSGYTF. The DNA of the CDR3 is TGTGCCTGGAGTACCGGGGTTGGGTCTGGCTACACCTTC. The rearrangement uses TRBV30 and TRBJ1-2; D remains unclear. CDR3 length: 13 residues. Trimming took off 2 bases at V and 7 bases at J, with 14 bases between the two ends. Germline V gives CDR1 GTSNPN, CDR2 SVGIG (reference sequence).

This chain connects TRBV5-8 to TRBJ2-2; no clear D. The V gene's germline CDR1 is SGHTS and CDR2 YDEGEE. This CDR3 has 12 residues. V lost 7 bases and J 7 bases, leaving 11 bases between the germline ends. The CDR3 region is CASGLNFGELFF. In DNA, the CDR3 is TGTGCCAGCGGGCTAAACTTCGGGGAGCTGTTTTTT.

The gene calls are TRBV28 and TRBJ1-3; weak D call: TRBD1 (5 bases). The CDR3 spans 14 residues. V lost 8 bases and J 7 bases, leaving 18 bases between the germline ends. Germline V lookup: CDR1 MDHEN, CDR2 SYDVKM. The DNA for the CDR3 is TGTGCCAGCTCCTTACAGGTTGTCTGGAACACCATATATTTT. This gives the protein CASSLQVVWNTIYF.

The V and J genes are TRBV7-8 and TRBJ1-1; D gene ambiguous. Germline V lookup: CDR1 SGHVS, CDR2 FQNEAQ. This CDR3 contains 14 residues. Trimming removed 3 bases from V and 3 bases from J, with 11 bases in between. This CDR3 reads CASSFQYRDTEAFF. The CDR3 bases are TGTGCCAGCAGCTTTCAATATAGAGACACTGAAGCTTTCTTT.

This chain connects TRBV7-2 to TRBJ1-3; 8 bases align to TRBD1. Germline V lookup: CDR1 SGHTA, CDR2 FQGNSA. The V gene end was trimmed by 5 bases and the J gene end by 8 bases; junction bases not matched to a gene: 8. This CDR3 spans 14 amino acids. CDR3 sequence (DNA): TGTGCCAGCAGCCTCGACAGGGGCCGGGACACCATATATTTT. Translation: CASSLDRGRDTIYF.

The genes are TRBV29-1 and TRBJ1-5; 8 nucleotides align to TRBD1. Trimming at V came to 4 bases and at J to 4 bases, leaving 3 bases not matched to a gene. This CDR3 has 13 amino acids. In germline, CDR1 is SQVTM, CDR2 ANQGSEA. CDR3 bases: TGCAGCGTTGGACAGGGGAATAATCAGCCCCAGCATTTT. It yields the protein CSVGQGNNQPQHF.

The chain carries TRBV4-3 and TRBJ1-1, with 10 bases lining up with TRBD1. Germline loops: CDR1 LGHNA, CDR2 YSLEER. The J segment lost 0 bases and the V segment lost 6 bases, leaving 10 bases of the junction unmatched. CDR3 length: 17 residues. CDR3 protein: CASRYRGTGVMNTEAFF. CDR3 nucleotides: TGCGCCAGCAGGTACCGCGGGACAGGGGTAATGAACACTGAAGCTTTCTTT.

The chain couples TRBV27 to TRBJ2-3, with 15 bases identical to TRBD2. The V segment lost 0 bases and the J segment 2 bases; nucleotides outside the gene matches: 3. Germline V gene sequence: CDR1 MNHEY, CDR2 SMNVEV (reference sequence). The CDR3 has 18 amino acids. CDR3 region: CASSLSGLAGGHTDTQYF. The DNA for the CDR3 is TGTGCCAGCAGTTTATCCGGACTAGCGGGGGGGCACACAGATACGCAGTATTTT.

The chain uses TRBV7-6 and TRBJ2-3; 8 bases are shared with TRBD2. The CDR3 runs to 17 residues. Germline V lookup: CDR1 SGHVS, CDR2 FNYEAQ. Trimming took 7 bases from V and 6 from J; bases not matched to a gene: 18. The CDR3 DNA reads TGTGCCAGCAAGTCATTATATGGCGGGAGGCGAGGGGATACGCAGTATTTT. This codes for CASKSLYGGRRGDTQYF.

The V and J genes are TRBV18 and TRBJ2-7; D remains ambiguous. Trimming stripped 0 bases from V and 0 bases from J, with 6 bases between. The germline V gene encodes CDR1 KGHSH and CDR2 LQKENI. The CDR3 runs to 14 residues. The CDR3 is CASSPPSTSYEQYF. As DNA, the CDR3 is TGTGCCAGCTCACCACCGTCTACCTCCTACGAGCAGTACTTC.

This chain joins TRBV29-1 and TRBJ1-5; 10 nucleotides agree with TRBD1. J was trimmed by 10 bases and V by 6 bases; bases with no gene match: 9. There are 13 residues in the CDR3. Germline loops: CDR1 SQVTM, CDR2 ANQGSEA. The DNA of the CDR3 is TGCAGCGTCCCCGGACAGGGGGTATCTCCCCAGCATTTT. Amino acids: CSVPGQGVSPQHF.

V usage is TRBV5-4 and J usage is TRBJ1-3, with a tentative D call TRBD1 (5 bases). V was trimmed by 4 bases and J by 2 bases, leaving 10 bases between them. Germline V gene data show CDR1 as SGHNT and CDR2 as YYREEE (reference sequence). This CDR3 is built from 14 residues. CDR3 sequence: CASSPGGAGNTIYF. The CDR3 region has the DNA TGTGCCAGCAGCCCCGGGGGGGCTGGAAACACCATATATTTT.

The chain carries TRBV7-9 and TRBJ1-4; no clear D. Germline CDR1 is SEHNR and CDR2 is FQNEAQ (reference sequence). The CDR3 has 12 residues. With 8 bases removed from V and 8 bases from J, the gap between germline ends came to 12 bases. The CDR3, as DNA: TGTGCCAGCCAAGGACGCGGGGAAAAACTGTTTTTT. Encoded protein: CASQGRGEKLFF.